Described below is a single T cell receptor (beta chain) sequence and its context. Which antigen it targets is not known. It has no much larger one-base neighbor in the sample; base qualities were not kept. Sequencing instrument: Illumina NovaSeq 6000. TCRalpha and TCRbeta cDNA libraries were constructed by 5'RACE with constant-segment primers, with sample barcodes and unique molecular identifiers being introduced. RNA was extracted from every sample with Trizol reagent. Library amplification was performed in two PCR steps, and a second sample barcode and Illumina TruSeq adapters were introduced in the second step. The libraries were sequenced on an Illumina NovaSeq using 2 x 150 bp paired-end reads. From the authors' description of their analysis: Demultiplexing of reads and collapsing into UMI-guided consensus sequences were performed with migec v1.2.7. Using mixcr v2.1.11, the UMI consensuses were aligned to TRA and TRB V and J templates and assembled into clonotypes. Clonotypes were classified as expanded or contracted when called significant by both edgeR and NoisET, with noise models trained on biological replicates. edgeR calls used a false discovery rate-adjusted p below 0.01 and a log2 fold-change threshold of 1. As an exploratory analysis of dynamics, max-normalized trajectories of the 1000 most abundant clonotypes were examined with PCA combined with hierarchical clustering. Each responding clone was given a CD4 or CD8 phenotype based on the CD4+ and CD8+ repertoires, which had been sequenced separately. The public reads were reprocessed in TCRdb via fastp at Q25 and MiXCR, keeping in-frame beta chains. CDR3 protein duplicates are merged, each entry listing the most common genes and DNA. The authors' filters were not applied to this entry. The sample table records 350,000 to 500,000 distinct CDR3 sequences; under 25% of these occur just once. Under 15% of the sample is taken by the ten largest.

V is shortened by 2 bases, J by 1 base, and the region joining them spans 6 bases. The CDR3 runs 13 amino acids, cysteine and phenylalanine included. This entry keeps only the CDR3 DNA: 39 bases, framed from base 1. The germline V gene encodes CDR1 MNHEY and CDR2 SVGEGT. Ficoll-Paque density gradient centrifugation was the method used to isolate PBMCs. This entry is derived from a study of T-cell memory formation after mild COVID-19 (dated by TCRdb to the early 2020s). In the study overall: Most TCR sequence clusters were specific to one of the two donors. In a couple of donors, T-cell clones that expanded and contracted after mild COVID-19 were tracked by sequencing TCRalpha and TCRbeta repertoires over time. The cohort comprised two young, previously healthy adult volunteers, one female and one male.

What the research found in general, with its limitations: Contracting CD4+ clones turned up mainly in the CM and EM memory subsets, whereas EMRA was where CD8+ clones were enriched. Clones that contracted from day 15 to 85 showed balanced CD4/CD8 phenotypes, whereas a second wave of clones that expanded from day 15 to 37 leaned towards CD4+. SARS-CoV-2 specificity was not confirmed for the second-wave clones peaking on day 37. The study covered only a couple of mild cases, and larger cohorts including severe cases with pre-infection samples were considered necessary. Some responding clones were detected in pre-infection memory, which suggested that pre-existing cross-reactive memory T cells had joined the SARS-CoV-2 response.

Recombination connected TRBV6-2 or TRBV6-3 to TRBJ2-7; there is no confident call for the D gene. The TCR sequence derives from an adult woman who had mild COVID-19 (a few samples of this study predate the infection). The sample titles of this study are shuffled in the database, so cell type and time point are left out; the donor was told from shared clones. Sequenced input: PBMCs or a T cell subset sorted from them (not recorded which). The CDR3 has the sequence CASSYPYSYEQYF. The nucleotide sequence reads TGTGCCAGCAGTTACCCATATTCCTACGAGCAGTACTTC.